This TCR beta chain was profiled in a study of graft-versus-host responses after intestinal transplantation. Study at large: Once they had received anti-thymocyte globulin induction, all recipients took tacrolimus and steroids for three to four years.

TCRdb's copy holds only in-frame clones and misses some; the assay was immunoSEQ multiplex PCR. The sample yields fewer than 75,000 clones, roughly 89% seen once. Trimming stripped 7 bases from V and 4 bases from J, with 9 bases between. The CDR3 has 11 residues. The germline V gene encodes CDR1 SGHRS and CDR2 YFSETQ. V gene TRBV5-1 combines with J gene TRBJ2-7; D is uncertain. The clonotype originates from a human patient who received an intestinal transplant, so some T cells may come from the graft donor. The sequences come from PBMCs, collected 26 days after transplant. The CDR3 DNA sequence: TGCGCCAGCGCTAGTGGTTACGAGCAGTACTTC. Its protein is CASASGYEQYF.